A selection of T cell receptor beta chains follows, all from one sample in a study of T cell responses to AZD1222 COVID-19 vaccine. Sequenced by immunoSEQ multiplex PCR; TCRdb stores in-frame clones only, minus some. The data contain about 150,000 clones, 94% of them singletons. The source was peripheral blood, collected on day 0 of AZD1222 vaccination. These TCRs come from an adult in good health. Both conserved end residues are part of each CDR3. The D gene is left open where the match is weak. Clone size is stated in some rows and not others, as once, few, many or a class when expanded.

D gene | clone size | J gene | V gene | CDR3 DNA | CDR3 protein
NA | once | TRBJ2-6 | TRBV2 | TGTGCCAGCAGGACAGTCTCAGGGGCCAACGTCCTGACTTTC | CASRTVSGANVLTF
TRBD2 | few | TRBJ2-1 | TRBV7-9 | TGTGCCAGCAGCTTAGTTAGCGGGGCGTTGGATGAGCAGTTCTTC | CASSLVSGALDEQFF
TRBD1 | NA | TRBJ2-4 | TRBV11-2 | TGTGCCAGCAGCCGGGGCAGGGGGTATGACATTCAGTACTTC | CASSRGRGYDIQYF
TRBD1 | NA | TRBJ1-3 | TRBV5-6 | TGTGCCAGCAGCTTCCCGGGACAGGTCTCTGGAAACACCATATATTTT | CASSFPGQVSGNTIYF
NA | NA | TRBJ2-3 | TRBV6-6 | TGTGCCAGCAGAGATGAGAGGACAGATACGCAGTATTTT | CASRDERTDTQYF
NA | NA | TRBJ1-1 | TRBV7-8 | TGTGCCAGCAGCTTGGAGGGGGGCAGGACTGAAGCTTTCTTT | CASSLEGGRTEAFF
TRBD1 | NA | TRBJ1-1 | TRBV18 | TGTGCCAGCTCACCGTGGACAGGCCGTAACTCTTTCTTT | CASSPWTGRNSFF
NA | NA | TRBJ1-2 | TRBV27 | TGTGCCAGCAGTTTATTAACGAGAGGGATCAACTATGGCTACACCTTC | CASSLLTRGINYGYTF
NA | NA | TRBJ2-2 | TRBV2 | TGTGCCAGCAACAATCGGTTCTTTCATTACACCGGGGAGCTGTTTTTT | CASNNRFFHYTGELFF
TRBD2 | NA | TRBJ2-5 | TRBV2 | TGTGCCAGCAGTGAACGGCTAGCGGGAGCAGAGACCCAGTACTTC | CASSERLAGAETQYF
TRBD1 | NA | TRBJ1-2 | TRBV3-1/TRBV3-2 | TGTGCCAGCAGCCCCTGGGGGACAGGGTCTAACTATGGCTACACCTTC | CASSPWGTGSNYGYTF
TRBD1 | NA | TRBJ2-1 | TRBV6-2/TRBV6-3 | TGTGCCAGCAGCTTAACCCCGGGACAGGGGTCCAATGAGCAGTTCTTC | CASSLTPGQGSNEQFF
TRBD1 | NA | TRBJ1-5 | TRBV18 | TGTGCCAGCTCACCACCGGGAGGGGGCATGACTCAGCCCCAGCATTTT | CASSPPGGGMTQPQHF
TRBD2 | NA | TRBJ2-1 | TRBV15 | TGTGCCACCAGCAGAGATGCAAGCGGGATGAGGAATGAGCAGTTCTTC | CATSRDASGMRNEQFF
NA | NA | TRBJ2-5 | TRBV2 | TGTGCCAGCAGCGGACAGATCCAAGAGACCCAGTACTTC | CASSGQIQETQYF
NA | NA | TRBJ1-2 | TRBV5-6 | TGTGCCAGCAGCGAAAGAACCTATGGCTACACCTTC | CASSERTYGYTF
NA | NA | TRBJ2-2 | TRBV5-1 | TGCGCCAGCAGGGGGGACATCTCAGTCCTTACGAACACCGGGGAGCTGTTTTTT | CASRGDISVLTNTGELFF
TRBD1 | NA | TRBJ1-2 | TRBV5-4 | TGTGCCAGCAGCTTGGTGGGACAGGGGGTAGAAGGCTACACCTTC | CASSLVGQGVEGYTF
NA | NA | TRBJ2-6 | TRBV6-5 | TGTGCCAGCAGCTTCCAGTCTGGGGCCAACGTCCTGACTTTC | CASSFQSGANVLTF
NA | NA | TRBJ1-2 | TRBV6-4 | TGTGCCAGCAGTGACTCATTGGACAGCCCTAACTATGGCTACACCTTC | CASSDSLDSPNYGYTF
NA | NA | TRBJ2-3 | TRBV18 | TGTGCCAGCTACGCGACTATGGGCACAGATACGCAGTATTTT | CASYATMGTDTQYF
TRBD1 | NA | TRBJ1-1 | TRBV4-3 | TGCGCCAGCAGCCAAGATATCAGGGACAGGGCTGTTTTCTTT | CASSQDIRDRAVFF
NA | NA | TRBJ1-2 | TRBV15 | TGTGCCACCAGCAGAACGACGGGCAGTAACTATGGCTACACCTTC | CATSRTTGSNYGYTF
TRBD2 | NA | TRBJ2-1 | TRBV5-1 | TGCGCCAGCAGCTTGCTGACTAGCGGGAGGTTGAATGAGCAGTTCTTC | CASSLLTSGRLNEQFF
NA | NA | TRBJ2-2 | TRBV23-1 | TGCGCCAGCAGTGAGGACAGACTGAACACCGGGGAGCTGTTTTTT | CASSEDRLNTGELFF
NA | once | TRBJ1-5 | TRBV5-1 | TGCGCCAGCAGCCAGGACAGCAATCAGCCCCAGCATTTT | CASSQDSNQPQHF
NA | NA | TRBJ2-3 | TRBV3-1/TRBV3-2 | TGTGCCAGCAGCCAAGAAGCCCACGGGGCAGATACGCAGTATTTT | CASSQEAHGADTQYF
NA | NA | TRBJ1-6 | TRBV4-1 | TGCGCCAGCAGCCCCAGTTCAGGGTATAATTCACCCCTCCACTTT | CASSPSSGYNSPLHF
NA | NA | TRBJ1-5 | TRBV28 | TGTGCCACCCGGAGGGGAATAGGAGGCAATCAGCCCCAGCATTTT | CATRRGIGGNQPQHF
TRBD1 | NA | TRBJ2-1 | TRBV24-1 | TGTGCCACCAGTGACCCCGGGACAGGGCCCTACAATGAGCAGTTCTTC | CATSDPGTGPYNEQFF
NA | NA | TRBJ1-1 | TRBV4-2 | TGTGCCAGCAGCCAAGGACTCCAGAAGAACACTGAAGCTTTCTTT | CASSQGLQKNTEAFF
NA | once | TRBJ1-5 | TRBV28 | TGTGCCAGCAGGGAAAGCAATCAGCCCCAGCATTTT | CASRESNQPQHF
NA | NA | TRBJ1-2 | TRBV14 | TGTGCCAGCAGCCAAGTCGGTTGGGGCTACACCTTC | CASSQVGWGYTF
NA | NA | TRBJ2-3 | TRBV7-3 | TGTGCCAGCAGCTTAACTCCGACAGACACAGATACGCAGTATTTT | CASSLTPTDTDTQYF
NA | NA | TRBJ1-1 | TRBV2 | TGTGCCAGCAGTGATCAGGGTGAAGTGGTTTTCTTT | CASSDQGEVVFF
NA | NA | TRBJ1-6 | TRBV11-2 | TGTGCCAGCAACTCGGGGGTAGGAGCCAGCTCCTATAATTCACCCCTCCACTTT | CASNSGVGASSYNSPLHF
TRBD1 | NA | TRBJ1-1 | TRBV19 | TGTGCCAGTAGCCCAATGACAGGGGGGCTTGACACTGAAGCTTTCTTT | CASSPMTGGLDTEAFF
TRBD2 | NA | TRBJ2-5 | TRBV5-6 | TGTGCCAGCAGCTTGGCCACTAGCGGGGCGGGGACCCAGTACTTC | CASSLATSGAGTQYF
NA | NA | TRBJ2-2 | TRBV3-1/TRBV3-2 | TGTGCCAGCAGCCTTACCCCCACCGGGGAGCTGTTTTTT | CASSLTPTGELFF
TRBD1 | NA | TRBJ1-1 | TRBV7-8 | TGTGCCAGCAGCCTTAGGGACAGTCCCCTGAACACTGAAGCTTTCTTT | CASSLRDSPLNTEAFF
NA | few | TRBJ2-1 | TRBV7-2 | TGTGCCAGCAGCCAACAGACAGGCTACAATGAGCAGTTCTTC | CASSQQTGYNEQFF
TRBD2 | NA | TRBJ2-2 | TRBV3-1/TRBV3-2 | TGTGCCAGCAGCCAAGAAACTAGCGGGAGCAACACCGGGGAGCTGTTTTTT | CASSQETSGSNTGELFF
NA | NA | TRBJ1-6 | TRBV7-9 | TGTGCCAGCAGCGAAAACAGGAATTCACCCCTCCACTTT | CASSENRNSPLHF
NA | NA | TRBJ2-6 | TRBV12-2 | TGTGCAAGTCGCTTAGCGCCACCTCGAAGTCCTGGGGCCAACGTCCTGACTTTC | CASRLAPPRSPGANVLTF
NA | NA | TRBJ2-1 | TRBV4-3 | TGCGCCAGCAGCCAAGATCGCGGGTTCGCCTACAATGAGCAGTTCTTC | CASSQDRGFAYNEQFF
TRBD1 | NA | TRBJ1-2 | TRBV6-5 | TGTGCCAGCAGTCCACGGACAGGGTACTATGGCTACACCTTC | CASSPRTGYYGYTF
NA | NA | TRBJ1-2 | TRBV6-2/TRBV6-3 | TGTGCCAGCAGACCTACAGGAGACTATGGCTACACCTTC | CASRPTGDYGYTF
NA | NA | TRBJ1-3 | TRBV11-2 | TGTGCCAGCAGCCGCGGGTCGTTAGGGGGTACTGGAAACACCATATATTTT | CASSRGSLGGTGNTIYF
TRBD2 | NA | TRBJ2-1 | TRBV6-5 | TGTGCCAGCAGAGGGACTAGCGGGTCCTACAATGAGCAGTTCTTC | CASRGTSGSYNEQFF
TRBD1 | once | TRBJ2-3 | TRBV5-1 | TGCGCCAGCAGCCAGGGACAGGGGGAGGCAGATACGCAGTATTTT | CASSQGQGEADTQYF
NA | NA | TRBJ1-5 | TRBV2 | TGTGCCAGCAGTGGAGGGTCGGTGGTCGGCAATCAGCCCCAGCATTTT | CASSGGSVVGNQPQHF
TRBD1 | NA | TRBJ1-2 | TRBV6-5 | TGTGCCAGCAGTTACTCGTACAGGGGAGCCTATGGCTACACCTTC | CASSYSYRGAYGYTF
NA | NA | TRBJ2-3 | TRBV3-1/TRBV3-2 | TGTGCCAGCAGCCAAGGGGATAGCCGGCATTCGCAGTATTTT | CASSQGDSRHSQYF
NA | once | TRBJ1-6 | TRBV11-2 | TGTGCCAGCAGCTTAGCCGCGGTGGTCTCCTATAATTCACCCCTCCACTTT | CASSLAAVVSYNSPLHF
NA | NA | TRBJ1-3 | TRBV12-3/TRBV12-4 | TGTGCCAGCAGTTTTGGGGCCGGAAACACCATATATTTT | CASSFGAGNTIYF